These 2 T cell receptor beta chains were sequenced from one sample in a study of a mutant IDH1 vaccine in newly diagnosed glioma. Clones were sequenced by immunoSEQ multiplex PCR, and TCRdb holds only the in-frame ones, with some missing. There are 45,000 to 60,000 clones in the sample; roughly nine tenths occur only once, and more than 2% lies in the top ten. Time point: week 11, during vaccination. Mutant IDH1 20-mer peptide, at 300 ug, made up each vaccine dose, with topical imiquimod. Antigens for these TCRs are unknown. The material sequenced was PBMCs, taken from a glioma patient whose treatment included an IDH1 peptide vaccine. The source of these receptors is a man aged 50 or older with glioma.

The chain recombines TRBV2 with TRBJ1-1; D gene unclear. CDR3 length: 16 residues. Per the germline V gene, CDR1 is SNHLY and CDR2 is FYNNEI. Trimming left V 8 bases short and J 0 bases short, with 19 bases between. The DNA for the CDR3 is TGTGCCAGCCTTCTCCCGTTTTCGTACATGAACACTGAAGCTTTCTTT. Its translation: CASLLPFSYMNTEAFF.

This clone was seen once. This chain joins TRBV28 and TRBJ2-7; D may correspond to TRBD1 or TRBD2 (5 bases each). The CDR3 is 14 amino acids. V lost 5 bases and J 5 bases, leaving 16 bases between the germline ends. Germline CDR1 MDHEN, CDR2 SYDVKM. The CDR3 DNA follows: TGTGCCAGCAGTGCGCGCTCCGGGACGGACGAGCAGTACTTC. Amino acid sequence: CASSARSGTDEQYF.